This T cell receptor beta chain was recorded in a study of CD8+CD57+ T cells in acquired aplastic anemia. Study information: DNA from sorted CD4+ and CD8+ cells averaged around 3 ug. Where healthy donors were concerned, CD4+ cells averaged about 11 million reads. Study results and caveats: Significant differences in CD8+ Simpson's diversity were not observed between patients and controls. Shared by patients and controls, 25 to 35 CD8+ CDR3s were abundant in patients.

Unmatched junction bases numbered 4, after V lost 8 bases and J lost 4 bases. This CDR3 contains 14 residues. Regarding this clonotype: Its antigen is unknown.

Both TCR beta VDJ combination and CDR3 sequence profiling were carried out. Genomic DNA was the template for this profiling. From the reads, TCRdb called clonotypes with MiXCR, one entry per CDR3 protein. The sample holds about 140,000 distinct CDR3 sequences; around two fifths are singletons and the top ten take 8% to 8.5%. The chain has TRBV12-3 or TRBV12-4 and TRBJ2-2, with 10 bases matching TRBD2. This clonotype was sampled from a human donor in good health, serving as a control. Material for sequencing was sorted CD4+, CD8+, or CD8+CD57+ T cells (not recorded which) from PBMCs. CDR3 in amino acids: CASFLAGATGELFF. The CDR3 DNA reads TGTGCCAGCTTTCTAGCGGGAGCCACCGGGGAGCTGTTTTTT.